This T cell receptor (beta chain) was recorded in a study of persistence of HIV-infected CD4 T cells. Turning to this clone: Its antigen is currently unknown.

Overlapping HIV-1 Gag 15-mer peptides at about 1 ug per peptide per mL were used. Sorted nonresponding memory CD4+ T cells were CD40L-negative, CD69-negative, CD45RO-high. Sequencing used immunoSEQ version 4 in survey mode. Sequencing used immunoSEQ multiplex PCR; TCRdb keeps in-frame clones, though not all of them. Of some 40,000 clones listed, around 85% are singletons. V shed 3 bases, J shed 1 base, and the junction held 9 bases outside the gene matches. Looked up from germline, CDR1 is KGHDR and CDR2 is SFDVKD. CDR3 length equals 17 residues. Specimen: cultured CD4+ T cells from PBMCs, collected from a patient who received antiretroviral therapy. J is TRBJ2-3 and V is TRBV24-1; the match to TRBD1 covers 7 bases. The receptor's source is an adult with HIV. The donor label of this sample is uncertain. The CDR3 is CATSDTRTGGGTDTQYF. The CDR3 DNA follows: TGTGCCACCAGTGATACGCGGACAGGTGGAGGCACAGATACGCAGTATTTT.